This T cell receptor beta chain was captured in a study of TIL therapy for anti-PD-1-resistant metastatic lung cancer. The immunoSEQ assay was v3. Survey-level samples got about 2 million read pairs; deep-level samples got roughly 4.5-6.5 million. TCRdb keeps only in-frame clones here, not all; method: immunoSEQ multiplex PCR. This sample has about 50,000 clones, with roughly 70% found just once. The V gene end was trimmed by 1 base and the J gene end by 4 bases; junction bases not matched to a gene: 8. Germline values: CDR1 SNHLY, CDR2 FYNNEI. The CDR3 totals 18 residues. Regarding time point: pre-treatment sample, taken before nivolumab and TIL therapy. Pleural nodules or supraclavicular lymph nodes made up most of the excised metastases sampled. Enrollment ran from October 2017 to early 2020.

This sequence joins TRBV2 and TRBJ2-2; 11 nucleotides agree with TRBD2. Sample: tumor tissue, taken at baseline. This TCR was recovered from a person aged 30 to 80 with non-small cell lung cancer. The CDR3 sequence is CASSEELAGDTTTGELFF. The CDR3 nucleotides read TGTGCCAGCAGTGAAGAACTAGCGGGAGACACAACCACCGGGGAGCTGTTTTTT.